Reported below is one TCR beta chain. The data stem from a study of blood T cell repertoires in COVID-19. Recovery meant two consecutive negative NP/OP PCR tests, professional clearance, or resolved symptoms. Sequenced by immunoSEQ multiplex PCR; TCRdb stores in-frame clones only, minus some. The table lists some 260,000 clones, about nine tenths of them singletons. Material for sequencing was PBMCs or T cells enriched from blood (not recorded which). This sequence was found in a man in his forties who had recovered from COVID-19.

The CDR3 nucleotides are TGTGCCAGTCAACCCGGAAGGCAGGAGGGTGAAAAACTGTTTTTT. Protein: CASQPGRQEGEKLFF. The genes are TRBV19 and TRBJ1-4; D is undetermined. The V end lost 8 bases, the J end lost 7 bases, and 20 bases lay between the germline ends. This CDR3 comprises 15 residues. Germline CDR1 is LNHDA and CDR2 is SQIVND (reference sequence). The full variable domain, its missing parts supplied by reference TRBV19 and TRBJ1-4, is DGGITQSPKYLFRKEGQNVTLSCEQNLNHDAMYWYRQDPGQGLRLIYYSQIVNDFQKGDIAEGYSVSREKKESFPLTVTSAQKNPTAFYLCASQPGRQEGEKLFFGSGTQLSVL.